This T cell receptor beta chain was found in a study of blood T cell repertoires in COVID-19. The V gene end was trimmed by 0 bases and the J gene end by 2 bases; junction bases not matched to a gene: 6. Germline assignment: CDR1 LGHNA and CDR2 YSLEER. The CDR3 runs 18 residues. Clones were sequenced by immunoSEQ multiplex PCR, and TCRdb holds only the in-frame ones, with some missing. Of 350,000 to 450,000 clones in the sample, approximately 86% were seen once. The clonotype was recovered from a woman in her fifties or sixties with COVID-19, enrolled during active disease. Sequenced material: peripheral blood. V gene TRBV4-3 combines with J gene TRBJ2-5; 13 nucleotides align to TRBD2. CDR3 sequence: CASSQDRTSGGSQETQYF. The CDR3 DNA is TGCGCCAGCAGCCAAGATAGGACTAGCGGGGGATCTCAAGAGACCCAGTACTTC.